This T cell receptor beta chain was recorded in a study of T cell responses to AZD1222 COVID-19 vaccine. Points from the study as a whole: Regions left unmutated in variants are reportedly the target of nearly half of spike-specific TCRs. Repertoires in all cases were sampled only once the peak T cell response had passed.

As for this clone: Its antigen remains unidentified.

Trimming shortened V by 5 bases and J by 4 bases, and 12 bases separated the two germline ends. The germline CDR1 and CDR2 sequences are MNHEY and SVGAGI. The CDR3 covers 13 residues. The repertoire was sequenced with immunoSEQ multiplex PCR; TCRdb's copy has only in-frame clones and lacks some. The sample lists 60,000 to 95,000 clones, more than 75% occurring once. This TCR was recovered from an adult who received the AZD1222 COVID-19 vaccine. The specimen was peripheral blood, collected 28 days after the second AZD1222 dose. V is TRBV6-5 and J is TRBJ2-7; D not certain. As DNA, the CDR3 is TGTGCCAGCAGTATTTCCTCCGGATACGAGCAGTACTTC. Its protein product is CASSISSGYEQYF.